This T cell receptor beta chain originates from a study of graft-versus-host responses after intestinal transplantation. The CDR3 consists of 14 residues. CDR1 MNHEY and CDR2 SMNVEV come from the germline V gene (reference sequence). Trimming took off 8 bases at V and 3 bases at J, with 15 bases between the two ends. A remark on this clone: The antigen remains unidentified.

The assay was immunoSEQ multiplex PCR, and TCRdb's table has in-frame clones only and misses some. The sample records tens of thousands of clones, about 94% being singletons. The receptor's source is a human donor who received an intestinal transplant. V gene TRBV27 combines with J gene TRBJ2-3; weak D call: TRBD2 (6 bases). The specimen was unstimulated CD8+ T cells sorted from spleen or lymph node cells, collected before intestinal transplant. Written as DNA, the CDR3 is TGTGCCAGCGGTCTACAGCGGGCTACAGATACGCAGTATTTT. Amino acids: CASGLQRATDTQYF.